This T cell receptor beta chain was obtained from a study of T cells in localized non-small cell lung cancer. As regards this clone: As yet, its antigen is unknown.

Study-wide points: Heterogeneity cannot be ruled out, as sequencing used one tumor region only.

The CDR3 is 15 residues long. CDR1 and CDR2 from the germline V gene are SGHNT and YENEEA. V lost 5 bases and J 0 bases, leaving 14 bases between the germline ends. Repertoires were generated with immunoSEQ multiplex PCR, while TCRdb's copy carries only in-frame clones and drops some. Seen here are more than 10,000 clones, about 28% observed once, and the top ten hold 6.5% to 9%. The source was lung tumor tissue, collected before any cancer treatment. The TCR was taken from a female donor at least 60 years old with stage I lung adenocarcinoma. V and J are TRBV11-3 and TRBJ2-7, with D perhaps TRBD2 (5 bases). In DNA form, the CDR3 reads TGTGCCAGCAGCCCTAGCCCCCAGAGCTCCTACGAGCAGTACTTC. This encodes CASSPSPQSSYEQYF.